One and the same sample provided the 3 T cell receptor beta chains below, sequenced in a study of T-cell reconstitution after alpha-beta-depleted transplantation in children. For TCRbeta, the library was prepared with unique molecular identifiers. Each CDR3 protein gets one entry after TCRdb re-called the PCR reads with MiXCR. Altogether more than 450,000 distinct CDR3 sequences are present, 15% to 20% being singletons, with the ten largest covering 3% to 4%. Sequencing was performed on PBMCs from the stem cell graft donor, taken from the stem cell graft. All receptors derive from a human donor who donated a stem cell graft to a child with acute lymphoblastic leukemia.

This clonotype has a handful of counts. CDR3 region: CASSRTGTITDTQYF. CDR3 DNA: TGCGCCAGCAGCAGAACCGGGACTATCACAGATACGCAGTATTTT. The chain carries TRBV4-1 and TRBJ2-3, with TRBD2 matching 7 bases. CDR1 and CDR2 (germline): MGHRA, YSYEKL. Losses at the gene ends were 5 bases for V and 2 bases for J; bases not matched to a gene: 7. CDR3 length equals 15 residues.

The CDR3 is CATSRGPGQASEQYF. CDR3 DNA: TGTGCCACCAGCAGGGGACCGGGACAGGCATCCGAGCAGTACTTC. This rearrangement joins TRBV15 to TRBJ2-7; the match to TRBD1 covers 8 bases. CDR1 is LNHNV, CDR2 YYDKDF, per germline (reference sequence). The V gene end was trimmed by 3 bases and the J gene end by 6 bases; junction bases not matched to a gene: 10. The CDR3 spans 15 residues.

This clonotype was observed a handful of times. The chain links TRBV27 to TRBJ2-1; D not certain. The germline CDR1 and CDR2 sequences are MNHEY and SMNVEV (reference sequence). Trimming removed 6 bases at V and 0 bases at J, with 18 bases between. CDR3 length equals 17 residues. DNA for the CDR3: TGTGCCAGCAGCCGAACCGTGGGTTGGGGCTCCTACAATGAGCAGTTCTTC. This codes for CASSRTVGWGSYNEQFF.